Listed here is a single TCR beta chain. Its antigen is as yet unknown. One end of the junction varies from germline; a read error may be responsible. The data stem from a study of cytomegalovirus exposure and HLA in healthy donors. General observations from the study: One variant, a missense change in DCLRE1C, was linked in a later analysis to TCR beta V- and J-gene trimming.

PCR involved 60 Vbeta and 13 Jbeta primers. The assay was immunoSEQ multiplex PCR, and TCRdb's table has in-frame clones only and misses some. The specimen's table records tens of thousands of clones. The germline CDR1 and CDR2 sequences are SGHTA and FQGNSA. The CDR3 has 14 residues. At sampling all donors were nominally healthy, likely with unrecorded immune exposures. Sequenced material: PBMCs. The chain employs TRBV7-2 and TRBJ2-3; D may be TRBD1 (5 bases). This sequence originates from a male donor in good health and CMV-seronegative. The CDR3 here is CASSFSTGTDKQYF. In DNA, the CDR3 is TGTGCCAGCAGCTTCAGCACAGGCACAGATAAGCAGTATTTT.